A selection of T cell receptor beta chains follows, all from one sample in a study of sequential checkpoint blockade in melanoma. Some clones are missing from TCRdb's copy, which holds only in-frame ones; the method was immunoSEQ multiplex PCR. Of more than 15,000 clones in the sample, more than 70% were seen once. Source: CD8+ T cells sorted from blood (inferred from file names), taken from a patient given nivolumab and ipilimumab in sequence. The source is a human donor with melanoma. Each CDR3 is given with its conserved first and last residue. Each record gives: D gene, J gene, clone size, V gene, CDR3 protein, CDR3 DNA. The D gene is left open where the match is weak. The size field is filled for only some rows; it gives once, few, many or a size class.

d_gene: TRBD1
j_gene: TRBJ2-7
abundance: -
v_gene: TRBV5-6
CDR3aa: CASSSLRTGPSYEQYF
CDR3nt: TGTGCCAGCAGCTCCCTCCGGACAGGGCCCTCCTACGAGCAGTACTTC

d_gene: TRBD1
j_gene: TRBJ1-1
abundance: -
v_gene: TRBV5-1
CDR3aa: CASSFGQGMNTEAFF
CDR3nt: TGCGCCAGCAGCTTCGGACAGGGAATGAACACTGAAGCTTTCTTT

d_gene: TRBD1
j_gene: TRBJ1-1
abundance: once
v_gene: TRBV7-9
CDR3aa: CASSSRRGLSNEAFF
CDR3nt: TGTGCCAGCAGCTCGAGGAGGGGGCTGTCGAATGAAGCTTTCTTT

d_gene: TRBD1
j_gene: TRBJ1-4
abundance: few
v_gene: TRBV15
CDR3aa: CATSRRQGAKEKLFF
CDR3nt: TGTGCCACCAGCAGAAGACAGGGGGCGAAGGAAAAACTGTTTTTT

d_gene: TRBD1
j_gene: TRBJ1-5
abundance: -
v_gene: TRBV6-1
CDR3aa: CASSDFGTGGMLGNQPQHF
CDR3nt: TGTGCCAGCAGTGATTTCGGGACAGGGGGCATGTTGGGCAATCAGCCCCAGCATTTT

d_gene: -
j_gene: TRBJ1-2
abundance: -
v_gene: TRBV29-1
CDR3aa: CSVTEAHGYTF
CDR3nt: TGCAGCGTCACCGAGGCCCATGGCTACACCTTC

d_gene: TRBD2
j_gene: TRBJ2-7
abundance: -
v_gene: TRBV9
CDR3aa: CASSVGTSRAYEQYF
CDR3nt: TGTGCCAGCAGCGTAGGGACTAGCCGAGCCTACGAGCAGTACTTC

d_gene: TRBD1
j_gene: TRBJ1-3
abundance: -
v_gene: TRBV4-2
CDR3aa: CASSQEWDSSSGNTIYF
CDR3nt: TGTGCCAGCAGCCAAGAGTGGGACAGCTCCTCTGGAAACACCATATATTTT

d_gene: -
j_gene: TRBJ2-7
abundance: -
v_gene: TRBV5-1
CDR3aa: CASSLEGAGGDEQYF
CDR3nt: TGCGCCAGCAGCTTGGAGGGAGCAGGCGGGGACGAGCAGTACTTC

d_gene: -
j_gene: TRBJ1-2
abundance: few
v_gene: TRBV28
CDR3aa: CASSWTANYGYTF
CDR3nt: TGTGCCAGCAGTTGGACAGCAAACTATGGCTACACCTTC

d_gene: -
j_gene: TRBJ1-5
abundance: -
v_gene: TRBV28
CDR3aa: CASNSFLGAPLEKAQHF
CDR3nt: TGTGCCAGCAACTCCTTCCTAGGCGCCCCTTTGGAAAAGGCCCAGCATTTT

d_gene: -
j_gene: TRBJ1-5
abundance: -
v_gene: TRBV7-9
CDR3aa: CASSLGAGEHQPQHF
CDR3nt: TGTGCCAGCAGCTTAGGCGCAGGGGAACATCAGCCCCAGCATTTT

d_gene: TRBD2
j_gene: TRBJ2-3
abundance: -
v_gene: TRBV13
CDR3aa: CASSSSGGADTQYF
CDR3nt: TGTGCCAGCAGCTCTAGCGGGGGGGCAGATACGCAGTATTTT

d_gene: -
j_gene: TRBJ1-1
abundance: -
v_gene: TRBV5-1
CDR3aa: CASSWVTGSVVEAFF
CDR3nt: TGCGCCAGCAGCTGGGTAACAGGTTCGGTAGTGGAAGCTTTCTTT

d_gene: -
j_gene: TRBJ1-1
abundance: -
v_gene: TRBV4-2
CDR3aa: CASSQEDSMMNTEAFF
CDR3nt: TGTGCCAGCAGCCAAGAGGACAGCATGATGAACACTGAAGCTTTCTTT

d_gene: TRBD2
j_gene: TRBJ2-1
abundance: -
v_gene: TRBV19
CDR3aa: CASSIGGGTRNEQFF
CDR3nt: TGTGCCAGTAGTATAGGCGGGGGGACTCGGAATGAGCAGTTCTTC

d_gene: -
j_gene: TRBJ2-7
abundance: medium-sized
v_gene: TRBV11-2
CDR3aa: CASSFTGSGEQYF
CDR3nt: TGTGCCAGCAGCTTCACAGGCTCGGGTGAGCAGTACTTC

d_gene: -
j_gene: TRBJ2-7
abundance: -
v_gene: TRBV7-9
CDR3aa: CASSLEAAVSYEQYF
CDR3nt: TGTGCCAGCAGCTTAGAGGCGGCAGTCTCCTACGAGCAGTACTTC

d_gene: -
j_gene: TRBJ1-2
abundance: -
v_gene: TRBV28
CDR3aa: CASSLSGRDYGYTF
CDR3nt: TGTGCCAGCAGTTTAAGTGGCAGGGACTATGGCTACACCTTC

d_gene: -
j_gene: TRBJ2-6
abundance: -
v_gene: TRBV6-1
CDR3aa: CAQRGGGANVLTF
CDR3nt: TGTGCCCAAAGGGGTGGCGGGGCCAACGTCCTGACTTTC

d_gene: TRBD1
j_gene: TRBJ1-3
abundance: -
v_gene: TRBV5-4
CDR3aa: CASSPDRGSGNTIYF
CDR3nt: TGTGCCAGCAGCCCGGACAGGGGCTCTGGAAACACCATATATTTT

d_gene: TRBD2
j_gene: TRBJ2-7
abundance: -
v_gene: TRBV4-2
CDR3aa: CASSQAYGTSPYEQYF
CDR3nt: TGTGCCAGCAGCCAAGCGTACGGGACTAGCCCCTACGAGCAGTACTTC

d_gene: -
j_gene: TRBJ1-1
abundance: -
v_gene: TRBV28
CDR3aa: CASGRQMNTEAFF
CDR3nt: TGTGCCAGCGGAAGACAAATGAACACTGAAGCTTTCTTT

d_gene: TRBD1
j_gene: TRBJ2-7
abundance: -
v_gene: TRBV6-6
CDR3aa: CASSYGTGAYYEQYF
CDR3nt: TGTGCCAGCAGTTACGGGACAGGGGCGTATTACGAGCAGTACTTC

d_gene: -
j_gene: TRBJ1-1
abundance: -
v_gene: TRBV27
CDR3aa: CASSLAGARTEAFF
CDR3nt: TGTGCCAGCAGTTTAGCAGGGGCCAGGACTGAAGCTTTCTTT

d_gene: -
j_gene: TRBJ2-3
abundance: -
v_gene: TRBV28
CDR3aa: CASSFLQGTDTQYF
CDR3nt: TGTGCCAGCAGTTTTCTGCAGGGCACAGATACGCAGTATTTT

d_gene: -
j_gene: TRBJ1-5
abundance: once
v_gene: TRBV6-5
CDR3aa: CASSSRYSNQPQHF
CDR3nt: TGTGCCAGCAGTTCCCGGTATAGCAATCAGCCCCAGCATTTT

d_gene: TRBD2
j_gene: TRBJ2-7
abundance: -
v_gene: TRBV11-2
CDR3aa: CASSPGAGPSYEQYF
CDR3nt: TGTGCCAGCAGCCCCGGAGCGGGACCCTCCTACGAGCAGTACTTC

d_gene: -
j_gene: TRBJ1-2
abundance: -
v_gene: TRBV5-8
CDR3aa: CASSLAPRVSYGYTF
CDR3nt: TGTGCCAGCAGCTTGGCGCCCAGGGTATCCTATGGCTACACCTTC

d_gene: -
j_gene: TRBJ2-7
abundance: -
v_gene: TRBV11-2
CDR3aa: CASSLLPGDRPSYEQYF
CDR3nt: TGTGCCAGCAGCTTATTGCCTGGTGACAGGCCTTCCTACGAGCAGTACTTC

d_gene: TRBD1
j_gene: TRBJ2-2
abundance: -
v_gene: TRBV19
CDR3aa: CASMDRLQRGTGELFF
CDR3nt: TGTGCCAGTATGGACAGGCTTCAAAGGGGCACCGGGGAGCTGTTTTTT